This T cell receptor (beta chain) was sequenced for a study of glioma-infiltrating T cells. Amplification of TCR alpha and beta CDR3 regions from RNA used iRepertoire nested multiplex PCR. Input was about 95-400 ng of tissue mRNA or PBMC total RNA. Via MiXCR, TCRdb re-called the multiplex PCR reads, giving one row per CDR3 protein. This sample has approximately 110,000 distinct CDR3 sequences, with 20% to 25% found just once. Trimming stripped 4 bases from V and 11 bases from J, with 16 bases between. The CDR3 runs to 13 residues. In germline, CDR1 is SGHNT, CDR2 YYREEE (reference sequence). The origin of this receptor is a human donor with low-grade glioma or glioblastoma, undergoing nonglioma brain surgery, or in good health (not recorded which). The chain couples TRBV5-4 to TRBJ2-1, with D tentatively TRBD2 (6 bases). Sequenced material: glioma tissue, nonneoplastic brain tissue, or PBMCs (not recorded which). CDR3 region: CASSPNPGLKQFF. As DNA, the CDR3 is TGTGCCAGCAGCCCAAACCCCGGACTAAAGCAGTTCTTC.